This TCR beta chain comes out of a study of CDR3 diversity in severe acne. TCRdb re-analysed the PCR reads in MiXCR, keeping a single row per CDR3 protein. This sample has more than 80,000 distinct CDR3 sequences, with roughly 49% found just once. The CDR3 spans 16 residues. From germline, CDR1 is DFQATT and CDR2 SNEGSKA (reference sequence). Trimming stripped 6 bases from V and 5 bases from J, with 25 bases between. The chain links TRBV20-1 to TRBJ1-2; possibly TRBD1 for D (5 bases). This TCR came from a male donor with severe acne vulgaris. The sample consisted of blood. The DNA for the CDR3 is TGCAGTGCCATAGGCGGCTCCGGGACCGAAGGTTATGGCTACACCTTC. It yields the protein CSAIGGSGTEGYGYTF.